These 26 T cell receptor beta chains originate from one sample sequenced in a study of blood T cell repertoires in COVID-19. Produced via immunoSEQ multiplex PCR; TCRdb's table is partial and in-frame only. In the table there are roughly 100,000 clones, about 83% of which are singletons. The sequenced material came from peripheral blood. The receptors originated from a human donor in a cohort sampled during active COVID-19.

The J gene is TRBJ1-4, the V gene TRBV27, with D uncertain. V was shortened by 9 bases and J by 0 bases, with 8 bases between the two germline ends. The CDR3 length is 13 residues. Germline V CDR1 and CDR2: MNHEY, SMNVEV (reference sequence). The CDR3 region is CARNRATNEKLFF. The DNA for the CDR3 is TGTGCCAGGAACAGAGCAACTAATGAAAAACTGTTTTTT.

This chain connects TRBV2 to TRBJ2-6, with D perhaps matching TRBD2 (6 bases). V dropped 7 bases and J dropped 1 base, with 14 bases sitting between them. Germline values: CDR1 SNHLY, CDR2 FYNNEI. This CDR3 spans 16 amino acids. CDR3 DNA: TGTGCCAGCACCGGGACTGCCGCATCTGGGGCCAACGTCCTGACTTTC. This encodes CASTGTAASGANVLTF.

The chain combines TRBV10-3 with TRBJ2-7; TRBD1 aligns across 7 bases. J lost 3 bases, V lost 11 bases, and 7 bases had no gene match. Germline V lookup: CDR1 ENHRY, CDR2 SYGVKD. This CDR3 comprises 12 residues. The CDR3 sequence: CAARDSDYEQYF. The CDR3, as DNA: TGTGCCGCCCGGGACAGCGACTACGAGCAGTACTTC.

The chain joins TRBV11-3 to TRBJ2-2; 11 bases map to TRBD2. With 5 bases clipped from V and 14 bases from J, the junction kept 4 bases outside the gene matches. This CDR3 has 12 residues. In germline, CDR1 is SGHNT, CDR2 YENEEA. CDR3 sequence reads: CASSPTSGNLFF. The CDR3 DNA sequence: TGTGCCAGCAGCCCGACTAGCGGGAACCTGTTTTTT.

The chain joins TRBV7-2 to TRBJ2-1; 7 bases map to TRBD2. V lost 4 bases and J lost 4; bases outside the gene matches: 4. The CDR3 extends over 14 amino acids. From germline, CDR1 is SGHTA and CDR2 FQGNSA. The CDR3 DNA follows: TGTGCCAGCAGCTCGGCGGGGGTATACAATGAGCAGTTCTTC. This encodes CASSSAGVYNEQFF.

This chain links TRBV20-1 with TRBJ2-3; 14 bases match TRBD2. V was clipped by 3 bases and J by 8 bases; unmatched bases: 19. Germline V gene sequence: CDR1 DFQATT, CDR2 SNEGSKA (reference sequence). The CDR3 is 19 amino acids. The CDR3 reads CSASPWTSGGPPLGGTQYF. The CDR3 nucleotides are TGCAGTGCTAGTCCCTGGACTAGCGGGGGGCCCCCTCTGGGTGGTACGCAGTATTTT.

This chain uses TRBV28 with TRBJ2-3, with 7 positions matching TRBD2. The V segment lost 3 bases and the J segment 4 bases; nucleotides outside the gene matches: 4. This CDR3 has 14 amino acids. CDR1 and CDR2 from the germline V gene are MDHEN and SYDVKM. CDR3 coding DNA: TGTGCCAGCAGTTTTATTGGACTAGCAGATACGCAGTATTTT. Protein product: CASSFIGLADTQYF.

This chain joins TRBV5-5 and TRBJ2-1; D might be TRBD2 (5 bases). The V end lost 0 bases, the J end lost 6 bases, and 7 bases lay between the germline ends. Germline-derived CDR1 and CDR2 are SGHKS and YYEKEE (reference sequence). The CDR3 has 13 amino acids. The CDR3 spells CASSLVGSNEQFF. The DNA for the CDR3 is TGTGCCAGCAGCTTGGTGGGGAGCAATGAGCAGTTCTTC.

On this clone itself: At one boundary the junction diverges from the germline segment, which might be a read error. The chain links TRBV29-1 to TRBJ1-2, with D maybe TRBD1 (5 bases). This CDR3 comprises 12 residues. Germline assignment: CDR1 SQVTM and CDR2 ANQGSEA. CDR3: CTVGTGDYGYTF. DNA for the CDR3: TGCACCGTTGGTACAGGCGATTATGGCTACACCTTC.

This rearrangement joins TRBV3-1 (or the pseudogene TRBV3-2) to TRBJ1-1, with 7 bases matching TRBD1. The CDR3 is 14 residues long. Germline V gene sequence: CDR1 LGHDT, CDR2 YNNKEL (reference sequence). V trimming: 5 bases; J trimming: 1 base; junction bases outside the gene matches: 4. The CDR3 nucleotides read TGTGCCAGCAGCTTCGCAGGGGGGAACACTGAAGCTTTCTTT. Protein: CASSFAGGNTEAFF.

This chain uses TRBV7-9 with TRBJ2-2, with 10 bases lining up with TRBD2. The V and J ends lost 3 bases and 7 bases, in that order; junction bases with no gene match: 8. CDR3 length equals 16 residues. Germline CDR1 reads SEHNR; CDR2 reads FQNEAQ (reference sequence). The CDR3 coding sequence is TGTGCCAGCAGCTTTCGTCTAGCGGGAGTTCTCGGGGAGCTGTTTTTT. Translating it yields CASSFRLAGVLGELFF.

This clone was picked up one time. This rearrangement joins TRBV5-4 to TRBJ2-7; tentatively, D is TRBD2 (6 bases). CDR3 length: 14 amino acids. Germline lookup yields CDR1 SGHNT and CDR2 YYREEE (reference sequence). Trimming shortened V by 4 bases and J by 8 bases, and 19 bases separated the two germline ends. The CDR3 bases are TGTGCCAGCAGCCGCGAAGATCGGGGCGGGAAGCAGTACTTC. Translated: CASSREDRGGKQYF.

This chain links TRBV3-1 (or the pseudogene TRBV3-2) with TRBJ2-5, with TRBD2 matching over 9 bases. The CDR3 has 17 residues. Germline V gives CDR1 LGHDT, CDR2 YNNKEL (reference sequence). Losses at the gene ends were 3 bases for V and 0 bases for J; bases not matched to a gene: 8. CDR3 sequence: CASSQASLAGYQETQYF. The CDR3 bases are TGTGCCAGCAGCCAGGCCTCTCTAGCGGGGTACCAAGAGACCCAGTACTTC.

The chain employs TRBV7-6 and TRBJ2-3; 7 bases line up with TRBD1. CDR3 length: 14 amino acids. The J segment lost 3 bases and the V segment lost 8 bases, leaving 8 bases of the junction unmatched. The germline V gene has CDR1 SGHVS and CDR2 FNYEAQ. CDR3 bases: TGTGCCAGCGCGCAGGGGGAGTATACAGATACGCAGTATTTT. Its translation: CASAQGEYTDTQYF.

This chain connects TRBV7-9 to TRBJ1-1, with 8 bases that match TRBD1. Germline CDR1 is SEHNR and CDR2 is FQNEAQ (reference sequence). This CDR3 has 15 amino acids. Trimming at V came to 5 bases and at J to 2 bases, leaving 7 bases not matched to a gene. CDR3 DNA sequence: TGTGCCAGCAGCACACGACAGGGGACTAACACTGAAGCTTTCTTT. As protein: CASSTRQGTNTEAFF.

DNA for the CDR3: TGTGCCAGCAGCGTAGCAGTAGCCGGCACCGGGGAGCTGTTTTTT. It yields the protein CASSVAVAGTGELFF. This chain links TRBV9 with TRBJ2-2; D call uncertain. The CDR3 is 15 amino acids. V lost 0 bases, J lost 4 bases, and 10 bases lay in between. The V gene's germline CDR1 is SGDLS and CDR2 YYNGEE.

The chain employs TRBV27 and TRBJ2-1, with TRBD1 as a possible D gene (5 bases). CDR1 is MNHEY, CDR2 SMNVEV, per germline (reference sequence). V gave up 10 bases and J gave up 2 bases, with 21 bases separating them. This CDR3 is 16 amino acids long. Here the CDR3 reads CATNTQGRKTYNEQFF. The CDR3 DNA sequence: TGTGCCACCAACACCCAGGGCAGGAAGACCTACAATGAGCAGTTCTTC.

CDR3: CASSRTKTSTDTQYF. CDR3 nucleotide sequence: TGTGCCAGCAGCCGGACTAAGACTAGCACAGATACGCAGTATTTT. The V and J genes are TRBV7-2 and TRBJ2-3; D is possibly TRBD2 (6 bases). The V and J ends lost 5 bases and 0 bases respectively, with 12 bases between them. From germline, CDR1 is SGHTA and CDR2 FQGNSA. This CDR3 is 15 amino acids long.

The genes are TRBV9 and TRBJ2-6; 9 positions match TRBD2. V was clipped by 0 bases and J by 4 bases; unmatched bases: 2. Germline V CDR1 and CDR2: SGDLS, YYNGEE. This CDR3 is 16 amino acids long. DNA for the CDR3: TGTGCCAGCAGCGTAGAAGGGACTAGCGGGGCCAACGTCCTGACTTTC. Protein sequence: CASSVEGTSGANVLTF.

The chain joins TRBV19 to TRBJ2-3, with D tentatively TRBD2 (6 bases). The ends were cut back, 6 bases at V and 0 bases at J, with 10 bases in the middle. The CDR3 loop spans 14 amino acids. Germline V CDR1 and CDR2: LNHDA, SQIVND (reference sequence). In nucleotides, the CDR3 is TGTGCCAGTAGGTCAGGGACTAGCACAGATACGCAGTATTTT. Amino acids: CASRSGTSTDTQYF.

The chain combines TRBV5-1 with TRBJ2-2, with 9 nucleotides matching TRBD2. V gave up 7 bases and J gave up 6 bases; unmatched junction bases: 10. Germline loops: CDR1 SGHRS, CDR2 YFSETQ. CDR3 length: 15 residues. The CDR3 DNA reads as TGCGCCAGCCTCAATCCCGCGGGAGGGCCCGGGGAGCTGTTTTTT. This translates into CASLNPAGGPGELFF.

The chain has TRBV20-1 and TRBJ2-7, with 7 bases fitting TRBD1. Trimming cost V 4 bases and J 7 bases; bases outside gene matches: 4. This CDR3 has 11 amino acids. Germline V gene lookup returns CDR1 DFQATT and CDR2 SNEGSKA (reference sequence). The CDR3: CSAKGAREQYF. CDR3 sequence (DNA): TGCAGTGCTAAGGGGGCGAGGGAGCAGTACTTC.

V is TRBV7-2 and J is TRBJ2-5; 7 positions agree with TRBD1. This CDR3 comprises 14 residues. Germline V gene data show CDR1 as SGHTA and CDR2 as FQGNSA. Trimming removed 5 bases from V and 1 base from J; junction bases left unmatched: 4. Written as DNA, the CDR3 is TGTGCCAGCAGCCGGGACAGATCCCAAGAGACCCAGTACTTC. This sequence encodes CASSRDRSQETQYF. The entire variable domain, with the rest obtained from reference TRBV7-2 and TRBJ2-5, is as follows: GAGVSQSPSNKVTEKGKDVELRCDPISGHTALYWYRQSLGQGLEFLIYFQGNSAPDKSGLPSDRFSAERTGGSVSTLTIQRTQQEDSAVYLCASSRDRSQETQYFGPGTRLLVL.

J is TRBJ1-6 and V is TRBV19; D is undetermined. Trimming took off 5 bases at V and 6 bases at J, with 17 bases between the two ends. Germline V gives CDR1 LNHDA, CDR2 SQIVND (reference sequence). The CDR3 sequence is 16 residues long. Here the CDR3 DNA reads TGTGCCAGTAGTCCCTCCCCCGGGTCGCCTAATTCACCCCTCCACTTT. Encoded protein: CASSPSPGSPNSPLHF.

The rearrangement links TRBV11-2 to TRBJ1-6; D is perhaps TRBD1 (5 bases). The CDR3 covers 16 residues. The germline CDR1 and CDR2 sequences are SGHAT and FQNNGV. Trimming pared 1 base from V and 12 bases from J, leaving 19 bases between. As DNA, the CDR3 is TGTGCCAGCAGCTTAGGCGTCAGGGAGGCGCGTGGACCCCTCCACTTT. It is translated as CASSLGVREARGPLHF.

The chain combines TRBV6-5 with TRBJ1-5, with D possibly matching TRBD1 (6 bases). This CDR3 is built from 14 residues. Germline V gene lookup returns CDR1 MNHEY and CDR2 SVGAGI. V lost 5 bases, J lost 4 bases, and 12 bases lay in between. This CDR3 reads CASSTQGGNQPQHF. For the CDR3, the DNA is TGTGCCAGCAGTACACAGGGCGGAAATCAGCCCCAGCATTTT.